A selection of T cell receptor beta chains follows, all from one sample in a study of T cells in Graves' hyperthyroidism and ophthalmopathy. Via MiXCR, TCRdb re-called the multiplex PCR reads, giving one row per CDR3 protein. The sample holds about 610,000 distinct CDR3 sequences, around 15% seen once. Source material: blood. The receptors come from a woman aged 35 to 49 with Graves' ophthalmopathy. The CDR3 runs from the conserved cysteine through the conserved F or W. The D gene is left open where the match is weak. Size is omitted from some rows. Given values are once, few, many or a class for expanded clones.

J: TRBJ2-7; D: TRBD2; size: many; V: TRBV7-2; DNA: TGTGCCAGCAGCCGCGGGCTAGCGGTCTCCTACGAGCAGTACTTC; CDR3: CASSRGLAVSYEQYF
J: TRBJ1-2; D: .; size: many; V: TRBV20-1; DNA: TGCAGTGCTTCACCGTGGGGGGTTTACGGCTACACCTTC; CDR3: CSASPWGVYGYTF
J: TRBJ2-7; D: TRBD2; size: many; V: TRBV6-1; DNA: TGTGCCAGCAGTGAAGCGGGGACTAGGAGGTACGAGCAGTACTTC; CDR3: CASSEAGTRRYEQYF
J: TRBJ1-2; D: .; size: many; V: TRBV6-2/TRBV6-3; DNA: TGTGCCAGCAGAGCCTCCGGGCGCCAAACCGATGGCTACACCTTC; CDR3: CASRASGRQTDGYTF
J: TRBJ2-3; D: .; size: .; V: TRBV10-1; DNA: TGCGCCAGCAGTGCCGGGACCATCACAGATACGCAGTATTTT; CDR3: CASSAGTITDTQYF
J: TRBJ2-7; D: .; size: few; V: TRBV7-8; DNA: TGTGCCAGCAGCATGGACTGGGGAGAGCAGTACTTC; CDR3: CASSMDWGEQYF
J: TRBJ2-5; D: .; size: many; V: TRBV28; DNA: TGTGCCAGCAGTGTTCGGAGCCAAGAGACCCAGTACTTC; CDR3: CASSVRSQETQYF
J: TRBJ1-2; D: TRBD1; size: many; V: TRBV28; DNA: TGTGCCAGCAGCCCGACAGGGAACGGGGCGGTAGGCTACACCTTC; CDR3: CASSPTGNGAVGYTF
J: TRBJ1-1; D: .; size: many; V: TRBV19; DNA: TGTGCCACCCGACAGAGGAACACTGAAGCTTTCTTT; CDR3: CATRQRNTEAFF
J: TRBJ2-5; D: TRBD2; size: many; V: TRBV29-1; DNA: TGCAGCGTTGTCTTGGCTAGCGGGAGGGCCCAAGAGACCCAGTACTTC; CDR3: CSVVLASGRAQETQYF
J: TRBJ2-5; D: .; size: .; V: TRBV30; DNA: TGTGCCTGGAGCCAACGGGACCAGCTTAGAGGGACCCAGTACTTC; CDR3: CAWSQRDQLRGTQYF
J: TRBJ1-2; D: .; size: many; V: TRBV12-3/TRBV12-4; DNA: TGTGCCAGCAGGTCGGGACGGACTATCTATGGCTACACCTTC; CDR3: CASRSGRTIYGYTF
J: TRBJ2-7; D: .; size: .; V: TRBV4-2; DNA: TGTGCCAGCAGCCTTGAGACTAGTACGGACGAGCAGTACTTC; CDR3: CASSLETSTDEQYF
J: TRBJ2-7; D: TRBD2; size: many; V: TRBV11-2; DNA: TGTGCCAGCAGCTCCGGGACTAGCGGGAGCGGACCTAGGTACGAGCAGTACTTC; CDR3: CASSSGTSGSGPRYEQYF
J: TRBJ1-1; D: .; size: many; V: TRBV6-4; DNA: TGTGCCAGCAGCCTGACAAGGAAGAACACTGAAGCTTTCTTT; CDR3: CASSLTRKNTEAFF
J: TRBJ2-7; D: .; size: many; V: TRBV10-3; DNA: TGTGCCATCAGTGGGGTCATAACCTACGAGCAGTACTTC; CDR3: CAISGVITYEQYF
J: TRBJ2-5; D: .; size: .; V: TRBV18; DNA: TGTGCCAGCTCACCGGCAGCAGAGACCCAGTACTTC; CDR3: CASSPAAETQYF
J: TRBJ2-7; D: TRBD1; size: many; V: TRBV28; DNA: TGTGCCAGCAGTTTCACGGGACAGGGGGGTTCCTACGAGCAGTACTTC; CDR3: CASSFTGQGGSYEQYF
J: TRBJ2-7; D: TRBD1; size: many; V: TRBV2; DNA: TGTGCCAGCAGGGGCCGCCTGGGGACAGCTCAAAGCCCCTACGAGCAGTACTTC; CDR3: CASRGRLGTAQSPYEQYF
J: TRBJ2-7; D: TRBD2; size: few; V: TRBV5-1; DNA: TGCGCCAGCAGCTCGGAGTCTCCCAGCGGGAGGGCCTGGTTTTACGAGCAGTACTTC; CDR3: CASSSESPSGRAWFYEQYF
J: TRBJ1-5; D: .; size: many; V: TRBV28; DNA: TGTGCCAGCATGTTGGGAAATCAGCCCCAGCATTTT; CDR3: CASMLGNQPQHF
J: TRBJ2-7; D: .; size: few; V: TRBV19; DNA: TGTGCCAGTGCCTCGGGAGCCGAGCAGTACTTC; CDR3: CASASGAEQYF
J: TRBJ2-4; D: TRBD2; size: many; V: TRBV6-5; DNA: TGTGCCAGCAGTACCCGAGCGGGGGGGATAGCCAAAAACATTCAGTACTTC; CDR3: CASSTRAGGIAKNIQYF
J: TRBJ1-5; D: .; size: many; V: TRBV19; DNA: TGTGCCAGTACCCGAACAGGGTATGATCAGCCCCAGCATTTT; CDR3: CASTRTGYDQPQHF
J: TRBJ1-1; D: .; size: .; V: TRBV4-1; DNA: TGCGCCAGCAGCCAGCACATGAACACTGAAGCTTTCTTT; CDR3: CASSQHMNTEAFF
J: TRBJ1-5; D: .; size: many; V: TRBV6-1; DNA: TGTGCCAGCAGAGCCGATCAGCCCCAGCATTTT; CDR3: CASRADQPQHF
J: TRBJ2-2; D: TRBD1; size: once; V: TRBV12-3/TRBV12-4; DNA: TGTGCCAGCAGTTTGGCAGGGGGCGCCGGCGGGGAGCTGTTTTTT; CDR3: CASSLAGGAGGELFF
J: TRBJ2-7; D: .; size: many; V: TRBV6-5; DNA: TGTGCCAGCAGTCGGGGCCAGGGTATCTACGAGCAGTACTTC; CDR3: CASSRGQGIYEQYF
J: TRBJ2-5; D: TRBD1; size: many; V: TRBV7-2; DNA: TGTGCCAGCAGCGATGGACAGGGGTCGGAGACCCAGTACTTC; CDR3: CASSDGQGSETQYF
J: TRBJ2-7; D: .; size: many; V: TRBV2; DNA: TGTGCCAGCAGTGAAGCGCAAGTAGCCTACGAGCAGTACTTC; CDR3: CASSEAQVAYEQYF
J: TRBJ2-7; D: .; size: .; V: TRBV5-1; DNA: TGCGCCAGCAGCGGGAGGACAGCCTACGAGCAGTACTTC; CDR3: CASSGRTAYEQYF
J: TRBJ1-1; D: .; size: many; V: TRBV28; DNA: TGTGCCAGCAGTTTCCAGGGACTGAAGGCTTTCTTT; CDR3: CASSFQGLKAFF
J: TRBJ2-4; D: .; size: .; V: TRBV6-2/TRBV6-3; DNA: TGTGCCAGCAGGGGCCTAGCCAAAAACATTCAGTACTTC; CDR3: CASRGLAKNIQYF
J: TRBJ2-7; D: .; size: many; V: TRBV19; DNA: TGTGCCAGTAGTAAACGGGGGGCGACCTACGAGCAGTACTTC; CDR3: CASSKRGATYEQYF
J: TRBJ2-7; D: TRBD2; size: many; V: TRBV24-1; DNA: TGTGCCACCAGTGATGGGACTACCAACTACGAGCAGTACTTC; CDR3: CATSDGTTNYEQYF
J: TRBJ2-2; D: .; size: many; V: TRBV12-5; DNA: TGTGCTAGTGGTTTGGCGGAGTGGGCGAACACCGGGGAGCTGTTTTTT; CDR3: CASGLAEWANTGELFF
J: TRBJ1-3; D: .; size: many; V: TRBV29-1; DNA: TGCAGCGTTGAAGATCAGGAAACAGGTAGAAACACCATATATTTT; CDR3: CSVEDQETGRNTIYF
J: TRBJ1-3; D: .; size: few; V: TRBV4-1; DNA: TGCGCCAGCAGCCCCGGCGTCACAGGCTCTGGAAACACCATATATTTT; CDR3: CASSPGVTGSGNTIYF
J: TRBJ2-7; D: .; size: .; V: TRBV6-2/TRBV6-3; DNA: TGTGCCTGCCGGGATCCATCCTACGAGCAGTACTTC; CDR3: CACRDPSYEQYF
J: TRBJ1-5; D: .; size: many; V: TRBV27; DNA: TGTGCCAGCAGTTTAGCACCGAGCAATCAGCCCCAGCATTTT; CDR3: CASSLAPSNQPQHF
J: TRBJ1-5; D: .; size: many; V: TRBV7-8; DNA: TGTGCCAGCAGCTTACAAGATAATCAGCCCCAGCATTTT; CDR3: CASSLQDNQPQHF
J: TRBJ2-2; D: .; size: few; V: TRBV28; DNA: TGTGCCAGCAGCTCTACGACCGGGGAGCTGTTTTTT; CDR3: CASSSTTGELFF